Detailed here is one T cell receptor beta chain. The data were produced by immunoSEQ multiplex PCR, yet TCRdb's version contains in-frame clones alone and is incomplete. The data hold tens of thousands of clones, with about 90% observed a single time. The CDR3 totals 13 residues. The trim removed 2 bases at V and 5 bases at J, leaving 5 bases unmatched. Germline V gives CDR1 GTSNPN, CDR2 SVGIG (reference sequence). These data are taken from a study of T cell changes during pregnancy in multiple sclerosis. The gene calls are TRBV30 and TRBJ1-1; 7 positions agree with TRBD1. This sequence originates from a female donor with multiple sclerosis, enrolled in a pregnancy study. Sequencing was performed on CD4+ T cells from peripheral blood mononuclear cells, taken after pregnancy. Here the CDR3 reads CAWSPAGQTEAFF. The DNA of the CDR3 is TGTGCCTGGAGTCCCGCGGGACAGACTGAAGCTTTCTTT.